The entry below describes one T cell receptor (beta chain). Profiled with immunoSEQ multiplex PCR; TCRdb holds only in-frame clones, not every one. The sample carries 95,000 to 150,000 clones, roughly four fifths recorded once. CDR1 and CDR2 from the germline V gene are SGHTA and FQGNSA. Between the trimmed V and J ends, which lost 5 bases and 0 bases, there was a span of 11 bases. The CDR3 spans 15 residues. These data belong to a study of radiation and T cells in renal cell carcinoma. Across the whole study: Nephrectomy followed 15 Gy stereotactic body radiation by 4 weeks.

Time point meaning: blood 2 weeks post-SBRT. As to treatment: 15 Gy SBRT to primary tumor, nephrectomy 4 weeks later. Serial blood draws occurred at baseline and 2 and 4 weeks post-SBRT. Sequences were derived from blood, sampled from a patient whose treatment included radiotherapy and nephrectomy. This receptor was obtained from a man aged 50 to 59 with renal cell carcinoma. J is TRBJ1-5 and V is TRBV7-2; D may be TRBD1 (5 bases). This chain's CDR3 is CASSPWGGSNQPQHF. CDR3 DNA: TGTGCCAGCAGCCCATGGGGGGGTAGCAATCAGCCCCAGCATTTT.